Listed below are T cell receptor beta chains from one sample, sequenced in a study of shared clonotypes between healthy human individuals. Profiled with immunoSEQ multiplex PCR; TCRdb holds only in-frame clones, not every one. The sample consists of approximately 640,000 clones, about 92% of them appearing once. Sequenced material: memory CD8+ T cells from PBMCs. All receptors derive from a man between 18 and 29 years old in good health. Some clones in this sample may be carry-over from other donors' samples. CDR3s include the opening cysteine and the closing phenylalanine or tryptophan. D genes are given only for firm matches. A row's size may be missing; if present it is once, few, many or a size class.

V	D	size	J	CDR3	DNA
TRBV5-1	TRBD2	-	TRBJ2-1	CASSLWTSENEQFF	TGCGCCAGCAGCTTGTGGACTAGCGAGAATGAGCAGTTCTTC
TRBV5-1	-	-	TRBJ2-4	CASSLGQSFKNIQYF	TGCGCCAGCAGCTTGGGTCAGTCCTTCAAAAACATTCAGTACTTC
TRBV5-6	-	-	TRBJ2-7	CASSDSYYEQYF	TGTGCCAGCAGCGACAGTTACTACGAGCAGTACTTC
TRBV28	-	-	TRBJ1-3	CASSFVGNTIYF	TGTGCCAGCAGTTTTGTAGGAAACACCATATATTTT
TRBV7-9	-	-	TRBJ1-1	CASRPFQGMAEAFF	TGTGCCAGCAGGCCTTTCCAGGGTATGGCTGAAGCTTTCTTT
TRBV2	-	-	TRBJ1-5	CASSDLGAENQPQHF	TGTGCCAGCAGTGATCTAGGGGCCGAGAATCAGCCCCAGCATTTT
TRBV6-1	-	-	TRBJ2-2	CASSEANRAGELFF	TGTGCCAGCAGTGAAGCGAATAGGGCCGGGGAGCTGTTTTTT
TRBV7-6	TRBD1	-	TRBJ2-7	CASSPSWDRDYEQYF	TGTGCCAGCAGCCCCTCCTGGGACAGGGACTACGAGCAGTACTTC
TRBV7-9	TRBD1	-	TRBJ1-5	CASSSGQGGSWNQPQHF	TGTGCCAGCAGCTCGGGACAGGGAGGTTCTTGGAATCAGCCCCAGCATTTT
TRBV4-1	-	-	TRBJ1-4	CASSQFTGKRTNEKLFF	TGCGCCAGCAGCCAATTTACAGGGAAAAGGACTAATGAAAAACTGTTTTTT
TRBV27	TRBD1	-	TRBJ2-7	CASKTGGGYEQYF	TGTGCCAGCAAAACAGGGGGCGGCTACGAGCAGTACTTC
TRBV27	-	-	TRBJ2-7	CASSPILGEQYF	TGTGCCAGCAGTCCGATCTTGGGCGAGCAGTACTTC
TRBV5-1	TRBD1	-	TRBJ1-4	CASSFMGQGPEKLFF	TGCGCCAGCAGCTTTATGGGACAGGGACCTGAAAAACTGTTTTTT
TRBV6-5	TRBD2	once	TRBJ2-7	CASNSGGIEQYF	TGTGCCAGCAACTCGGGAGGAATCGAGCAGTACTTC
TRBV7-9	-	-	TRBJ1-2	CASSLPSDLGYTF	TGTGCCAGCAGCCTACCCTCGGATTTAGGCTACACCTTC
TRBV7-3	TRBD1	-	TRBJ2-3	CASSLRGPDTQYF	TGTGCCAGCAGCTTGAGGGGGCCAGATACGCAGTATTTT
TRBV7-9	-	-	TRBJ2-7	CASSYGGLRKYEQYF	TGTGCCAGCAGCTACGGGGGTCTGAGGAAATACGAGCAGTACTTC
TRBV7-6	TRBD2	many	TRBJ2-7	CASSLAASGRGEQYF	TGTGCCAGCAGCTTAGCGGCTAGCGGGAGGGGCGAGCAGTACTTC
TRBV29-1	TRBD1	-	TRBJ2-5	CSVYVGDREETQYF	TGCAGCGTATACGTAGGGGACAGAGAAGAGACCCAGTACTTC
TRBV7-9	-	-	TRBJ2-7	CASSNTAGGRREEQYF	TGTGCCAGCAGTAACACGGCAGGGGGGCGCCGGGAGGAGCAGTACTTC
TRBV5-4	-	-	TRBJ2-7	CASSLPPDSYSYEQYF	TGTGCCAGCAGCTTACCCCCGGACAGCTACTCCTACGAGCAGTACTTC
TRBV9	TRBD2	-	TRBJ2-7	CASSVAPSGRYEQYF	TGTGCCAGCAGCGTGGCGCCTAGCGGGAGGTACGAGCAGTACTTC
TRBV29-1	-	-	TRBJ1-2	CSVRTDAPNGYTF	TGCAGCGTGAGGACAGACGCTCCCAATGGCTACACCTTC
TRBV28	-	-	TRBJ2-3	CASSSRGGEGADTQYF	TGTGCCAGCAGTTCCCGAGGGGGAGAAGGGGCAGATACGCAGTATTTT
TRBV7-9	-	-	TRBJ1-1	CASSSSFTEAFF	TGTGCCAGCAGCTCCTCTTTCACTGAAGCTTTCTTT
TRBV7-2	-	-	TRBJ1-1	CASSLEGLVNTEAFF	TGTGCCAGCAGCCTGGAGGGATTGGTGAACACTGAAGCTTTCTTT
TRBV9	TRBD1	once	TRBJ2-1	CASSGRDSLNEQFF	TGTGCCAGCAGCGGCCGGGACAGTCTCAATGAGCAGTTCTTC
TRBV27	TRBD2	-	TRBJ2-7	CASSLSRGVGEQYF	TGTGCCAGCAGTTTATCGCGGGGGGTAGGCGAGCAGTACTTC
TRBV11-2	TRBD2	-	TRBJ2-7	CASSLGPPSGFYEQYF	TGTGCCAGCAGCTTAGGCCCCCCTAGCGGATTCTACGAGCAGTACTTC